This T cell receptor (beta chain) comes out of a study of blood T cells in healthy people across ages. Sample-barcoded 5' priming and a J-beta primer mix drove a second PCR of roughly 6 to 12 cycles. No fewer than 3 million CDR3-containing paired-end reads came from each sample. Using its own MiXCR run on the 5' RACE reads, TCRdb lists one record per CDR3 protein. Of approximately 800,000 distinct CDR3 sequences listed, around 50% are singletons. CDR1 is DFQATT and CDR2 is SNEGSKA in the germline V gene (reference sequence). This CDR3 has 15 residues. With V trimmed by 8 bases and J by 12 bases, 19 bases remained unmatched.

The source material was blood. J is TRBJ2-5 and V is TRBV20-1; TRBD2 matches at 12 bases. The source is a man between 40 and 49 years old in good health. The CDR3 DNA is TGCAGTACACCGGGACAGACGGGACTAGCGGGTCAGGAGTACTTC. It codes for CSTPGQTGLAGQEYF.